Listed below are T cell receptor beta chains from one sample, sequenced in a study of T-cell memory formation after mild COVID-19. Each CDR3 protein gets one entry after TCRdb re-called the 5' RACE reads with MiXCR. This sample yields over 60,000 distinct CDR3 sequences, of which 16% are seen a single time; 25% to 35% belongs to the top ten. Sequenced input: PBMCs or a T cell subset sorted from them (not recorded which). Every receptor here comes from an adult woman who had mild COVID-19 (a few samples of this study predate the infection). Cell type and time point are not known. The CDR3 runs from the conserved cysteine through the conserved F or W. Each record gives: V gene, D gene, J gene, clone size, CDR3 protein, CDR3 DNA. A D gene is named only where the DNA matches it firmly. Part of the rows lack a size; the others show once, few, many or a class for expanded clones.

TRBV7-9	TRBD1	TRBJ2-7	-	CASSLGDRPYEQYF	TGTGCCAGCAGCTTAGGGGACAGGCCCTACGAGCAGTACTTC
TRBV7-8	TRBD1	TRBJ2-5	many	CASSTWTGGVETQYF	TGTGCCAGCAGCACCTGGACAGGAGGTGTGGAGACCCAGTACTTC
TRBV3-1	-	TRBJ2-1	few	CASSHSGTDYNEQFF	TGTGCCAGCAGCCATTCCGGGACCGACTACAATGAGCAGTTCTTC
TRBV13	TRBD1	TRBJ2-7	many	CASSQSGTAEMYEQYF	TGTGCCAGCAGCCAGAGTGGGACAGCTGAAATGTACGAGCAGTACTTC
TRBV5-1	-	TRBJ2-1	-	CASSLSVGAFYNEQFF	TGCGCCAGCAGCTTGTCGGTGGGGGCGTTTTACAATGAGCAGTTCTTC
TRBV6-2/TRBV6-3	TRBD2	TRBJ2-1	-	CASSYETSGRASYNEQFF	TGTGCCAGCAGTTACGAGACTAGCGGGAGGGCGTCCTACAATGAGCAGTTCTTC
TRBV2	TRBD2	TRBJ2-3	-	CARTPSGTSTDTQYF	TGTGCCAGGACACCGAGCGGGACTAGCACAGATACGCAGTATTTT
TRBV5-1	-	TRBJ2-7	few	CASSFRGPDYEQYF	TGCGCCAGCAGCTTTAGGGGACCGGACTACGAGCAGTACTTC
TRBV2	-	TRBJ2-7	few	CASRSGIYEQYF	TGTGCCAGCAGGTCAGGGATATACGAGCAGTACTTC
TRBV4-1	TRBD2	TRBJ2-7	many	CASTKDPGGSYEQYF	TGCGCCAGCACCAAGGACCCGGGGGGCTCCTACGAGCAGTACTTC
TRBV12-3/TRBV12-4	-	TRBJ2-1	-	CASSLGRTTGRYNEQFF	TGTGCCAGCAGTTTAGGGAGGACTACCGGCCGGTACAATGAGCAGTTCTTC
TRBV20-1	-	TRBJ1-2	many	CSASGSDFYGYTF	TGCAGTGCTAGTGGTTCGGATTTCTATGGCTACACCTTC
TRBV10-3	TRBD1	TRBJ2-7	many	CAISEWQGAIYEQYF	TGTGCCATCAGTGAGTGGCAGGGGGCTATCTACGAGCAGTACTTC
TRBV3-1	TRBD2	TRBJ2-7	-	CASSLAGNSYEQYF	TGTGCCAGCAGTCTAGCGGGGAACTCCTACGAGCAGTACTTC
TRBV5-4	-	TRBJ1-2	few	CASSLTGAYTF	TGTGCCAGCAGCTTGACAGGAGCCTACACCTTC
TRBV6-5	-	TRBJ2-7	few	CASSLALEYEQYF	TGTGCCAGCAGTCTGGCCCTCGAGTACGAGCAGTACTTC
TRBV27	TRBD2	TRBJ2-5	-	CASSSLSLAGEGETQYF	TGTGCCAGCAGTTCTCTGTCTTTAGCGGGAGAAGGGGAGACCCAGTACTTC
TRBV9	-	TRBJ2-7	few	CASSGQESYEQYF	TGTGCCAGCAGCGGACAGGAGTCCTACGAGCAGTACTTC
TRBV4-2	TRBD1	TRBJ2-6	-	CASSGTGAGANVLTF	TGTGCCAGCAGCGGGACAGGAGCTGGGGCCAACGTCCTGACTTTC
TRBV6-5	-	TRBJ2-3	few	CASSLGQGLDTQYF	TGTGCCAGCAGTCTTGGGCAGGGTCTAGATACGCAGTATTTT
TRBV5-1	TRBD1	TRBJ1-6	few	CASSPDGTGKLVDQNSPLHF	TGCGCCAGCAGCCCGGACGGGACAGGGAAATTGGTGGACCAAAATTCACCCCTCCACTTT
TRBV24-1	TRBD2	TRBJ2-1	few	CATSDWTSGINNEQFF	TGTGCCACCAGTGATTGGACTAGCGGGATCAACAATGAGCAGTTCTTC
TRBV12-3/TRBV12-4	TRBD1	TRBJ2-5	few	CASSLFDRGPPQETQYF	TGTGCCAGCAGCCTTTTCGACAGGGGGCCCCCACAAGAGACCCAGTACTTC
TRBV5-4	TRBD2	TRBJ2-1	-	CASSGSGTSGRIAYNEQFF	TGTGCCAGCAGCGGGTCCGGGACTAGCGGGAGAATAGCGTACAATGAGCAGTTCTTC
TRBV11-2	-	TRBJ2-7	few	CASSPWGRFYEQYF	TGTGCCAGCAGCCCGTGGGGACGCTTCTACGAGCAGTACTTC
TRBV6-5	TRBD1	TRBJ1-1	few	CASSYRAGGDTEAFF	TGTGCCAGCAGTTACCGGGCAGGGGGCGACACTGAAGCTTTCTTT
TRBV19	-	TRBJ1-1	-	CAGRDPGNTEAFF	TGTGCCGGTAGAGATCCGGGGAACACTGAAGCTTTCTTT
TRBV7-9	-	TRBJ1-4	-	CASSSPPKGVEKLFF	TGTGCCAGCAGCTCCCCTCCGAAGGGGGTTGAAAAACTGTTTTTT
TRBV29-1	TRBD1	TRBJ2-7	many	CSVEEGQGAFYEQYF	TGCAGCGTTGAAGAAGGACAGGGGGCTTTCTACGAGCAGTACTTC